This TCR beta chain came from a study of regulatory T cells in long-lasting Graves disease. Study overall: Freshly diagnosed Graves' patients had used antithyroid drugs for under 3 months.

Time point indicated: newly diagnosed GD, antithyroid drugs for less than 3 months. RNA isolated from PBMCs was used to make the TCR library. To make TCR beta libraries, researchers used iRepertoire HTBI primers and Arm-PCR of CDR3 regions. From the multiplex PCR reads, TCRdb called clonotypes with MiXCR, one entry per CDR3 protein. The data contain 400,000 to 500,000 distinct CDR3 sequences, 15% of them singletons. This clonotype was seen many times. The CDR3 contains 14 residues. V shed 3 bases and J 6 bases; nucleotides not matched to a gene: 5. The germline V gene encodes CDR1 KGHSH and CDR2 LQKENI. These records were also assigned to another study, of T cells in Graves' hyperthyroidism and ophthalmopathy.

The sequenced sample was peripheral blood mononuclear cells (PBMCs), obtained at new diagnosis, from a patient treated with antithyroid drugs. This receptor was taken from a woman in her twenties or thirties with Graves disease. This chain joins TRBV18 and TRBJ1-1; 9 bases match TRBD1. The CDR3 loop reads CASSPSGQGPEAFF. Here the CDR3 DNA reads TGTGCCAGCTCACCTTCGGGACAGGGACCTGAAGCTTTCTTT.